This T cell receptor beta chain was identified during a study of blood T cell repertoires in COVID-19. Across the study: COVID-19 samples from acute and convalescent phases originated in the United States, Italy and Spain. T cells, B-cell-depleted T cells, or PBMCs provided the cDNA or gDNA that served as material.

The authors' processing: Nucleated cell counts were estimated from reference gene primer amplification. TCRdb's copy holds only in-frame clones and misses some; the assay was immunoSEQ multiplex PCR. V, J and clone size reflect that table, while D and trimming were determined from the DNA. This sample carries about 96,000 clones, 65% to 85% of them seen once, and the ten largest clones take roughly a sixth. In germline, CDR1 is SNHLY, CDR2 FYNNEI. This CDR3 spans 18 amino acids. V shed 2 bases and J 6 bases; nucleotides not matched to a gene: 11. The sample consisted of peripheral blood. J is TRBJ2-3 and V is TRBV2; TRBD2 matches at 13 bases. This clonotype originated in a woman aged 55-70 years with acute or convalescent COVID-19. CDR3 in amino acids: CASSERQLLAGGRDTQYF. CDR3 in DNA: TGTGCCAGCAGTGAACGGCAGTTACTAGCGGGGGGGCGGGATACGCAGTATTTT.